These 21 T cell receptor beta chains were sequenced from one sample in a study of regulatory T cells in long-lasting Graves disease. Building of the TCR beta libraries involved iRepertoire HTBI primers and Arm-PCR of CDR3 regions. TCRdb reprocessed the multiplex PCR reads with MiXCR, giving one entry per CDR3 protein. The profile covers more than 450,000 distinct CDR3 sequences, with around 15% appearing a single time and 12% taken by the ten largest. Specified time point: newly diagnosed GD, antithyroid drugs for less than 3 months. PBMC RNA was the source of the TCR library. In addition, the sample was reused for a study of T cells in Graves' hyperthyroidism and ophthalmopathy.

The sample consisted of peripheral blood mononuclear cells (PBMCs), taken at new diagnosis, from a patient treated with antithyroid drugs. These receptors all stem from a man aged 35 to 55 with Graves disease.

This clonotype was counted ten times or more. The chain uses TRBV6-5 and TRBJ1-2; 7 bases fit TRBD1. Per the germline V gene, CDR1 is MNHEY and CDR2 is SVGAGI. CDR3 size: 15 residues. Germline trimming cut 4 bases from V and 5 bases from J; bases unmatched to any gene: 10. CDR3 residues: CASSSQPGQSYGYTF. In DNA, the CDR3 is TGTGCCAGCAGTTCCCAGCCGGGACAGAGTTATGGCTACACCTTC.

Concerning this clonotype: One end of the junction does not line up with germline, which may come from a read error. The chain recombines TRBV5-1 with TRBJ1-4; D gene unclear. CDR3 length equals 15 residues. Germline V gene sequence: CDR1 SGHRS, CDR2 YFSETQ. For the CDR3, the DNA is TGTGCCAGCAGCTTGGGAGGGTCGACTAATGAAAAACTGTTTTTT. Its protein is CASSLGGSTNEKLFF.

This clonotype was seen repeatedly, ten times or more. CDR3 DNA sequence: TGTGCCATCAGTAGGACAGTAACTAATGAAAAACTGTTTTTT. Encoded protein: CAISRTVTNEKLFF. J is TRBJ1-4 and V is TRBV10-3; possibly TRBD1 for D (6 bases). The V end was cut by 5 bases, the J end by 1 base, with 8 bases between. CDR3 length: 14 amino acids. Germline CDR1 is ENHRY and CDR2 is SYGVKD.

This clonotype was counted ten times or more. The chain links TRBV6-6 to TRBJ2-7; the D gene is possibly TRBD1 (6 bases). This CDR3 has 15 amino acids. Germline V gene sequence: CDR1 MNHNY, CDR2 SVGAGI (reference sequence). Trimming removed 0 bases from V and 2 bases from J, with 11 bases in between. The CDR3 spells CASSYSSGEPYEQYF. CDR3 DNA sequence: TGTGCCAGCAGTTACTCGTCAGGGGAGCCCTACGAGCAGTACTTC.

Note on this clonotype: One base separates it from a far larger clone, so it is likely a read error. This chain connects TRBV29-1 to TRBJ2-1; D gene ambiguous. With the DNA end fitting TRBJ2-7 better, the J assignment may be wrong. The length of the CDR3 is 17 residues. Looked up from germline, CDR1 is SQVTM and CDR2 is ANQGSEA. The CDR3 sequence is CSVGNRGTEGESYEQYF. The CDR3, as DNA: TGCAGCGTTGGGAACCGCGGCACCGAAGGCGAATCCTACGAGCAGTACTTC.

The rearrangement joins TRBV12-3 or TRBV12-4 to TRBJ2-7, with TRBD1 identical over 8 bases. With V trimmed by 1 base and J by 2 bases, 4 bases remained unmatched. This CDR3 comprises 15 residues. In DNA form, the CDR3 reads TGTGCCAGCAGTTTAGGGACAGGGAGAGCCTACGAGCAGTACTTC. Protein: CASSLGTGRAYEQYF.

In its sample, this clonotype was seen many times. The chain recombines TRBV27 with TRBJ2-7; perhaps TRBD1 as D (6 bases). Trimming removed 2 bases at V and 5 bases at J, with 10 bases between. The CDR3 is made up of 13 amino acids. The germline CDR1 and CDR2 sequences are MNHEY and SMNVEV (reference sequence). This CDR3 is CASSLNRVNEQYF. CDR3 nucleotides: TGTGCCAGCAGTTTAAACAGGGTGAACGAGCAGTACTTC.

This clonotype has ten or more counts. V and J are TRBV10-3 and TRBJ2-1, with TRBD2 matching 7 bases. Germline trimming cut 6 bases from V and 4 bases from J; bases unmatched to any gene: 9. Germline V gives CDR1 ENHRY, CDR2 SYGVKD. This CDR3 contains 15 residues. CDR3 nucleotides: TGTGCCATCAGCGAGCTCGCTAGCGGATACAATGAGCAGTTCTTC. Translating it yields CAISELASGYNEQFF.

Regarding this clonotype: This may stem from a read error, because a much larger clone lies one nucleotide away. The chain is built from TRBV28 and TRBJ2-7; D not resolved. The CDR3 consists of 12 residues. Trimming removed 10 bases from V and 6 bases from J, with 16 bases in between. In germline, CDR1 is MDHEN, CDR2 SYDVKM. The CDR3 region is CAIEARTREQYF. CDR3 DNA sequence: TGTGCCATTGAGGCCAGAACTCGCGAGCAGTACTTC.

This clonotype has a count of ten or more. This chain links TRBV5-1 with TRBJ2-3, with a tentative D call TRBD2 (6 bases). This CDR3 contains 14 residues. V gave up 0 bases and J gave up 5 bases, with 10 bases separating them. Per germline, CDR1 SGHRS and CDR2 YFSETQ. The chain's CDR3 is CASSLAGVLDTQYF. The DNA for the CDR3 is TGCGCCAGCAGCTTGGCGGGAGTTCTAGATACGCAGTATTTT.

The table lists this clonotype with many counts. The J gene is TRBJ1-5, the V gene TRBV28; no reliable D call. V was clipped by 6 bases and J by 9 bases, with 9 bases between them. The CDR3 is made up of 11 amino acids. Germline V gene sequence: CDR1 MDHEN, CDR2 SYDVKM. CDR3 DNA sequence: TGTGCCAGCAGCGTCAAGGGGCCCCAGCATTTT. Translated, it gives CASSVKGPQHF.

This clonotype was picked up many times. The chain combines TRBV10-3 with TRBJ2-7, with 9 nucleotides matching TRBD1. This CDR3 region has 16 residues. V shed 3 bases, J shed 1 base, and the junction held 7 bases outside the gene matches. CDR1 is ENHRY and CDR2 is SYGVKD in the germline V gene. The CDR3 spells CAISEQTGGLSYEQYF. CDR3 sequence (DNA): TGTGCCATCAGTGAACAAACAGGGGGCTTATCCTACGAGCAGTACTTC.

This clonotype was observed a few times. V gene TRBV29-1 combines with J gene TRBJ2-3, with TRBD1 matching over 7 bases. CDR3 length equals 13 residues. Germline loops: CDR1 SQVTM, CDR2 ANQGSEA. The trim removed 3 bases at V and 2 bases at J, leaving 2 bases unmatched. CDR3 in amino acids: CSVDRGNTDTQYF. CDR3 in DNA: TGCAGCGTTGACAGGGGGAACACAGATACGCAGTATTTT.

At least ten counts were recorded for this clonotype. The chain is built from TRBV5-1 and TRBJ1-1; D is uncertain. Germline V gene lookup returns CDR1 SGHRS and CDR2 YFSETQ. CDR3 size: 13 residues. V was shortened by 6 bases and J by 4 bases, with 13 bases between the two germline ends. In DNA, the CDR3 is TGCGCCAGCAAAGCAACGATTAGCACTGAAGCTTTCTTT. Its translation is CASKATISTEAFF. Combining the CDR3 with reference TRBV5-1 and TRBJ1-1 gives the whole variable domain KAGVTQTPRYLIKTRGQQVTLSCSPISGHRSVSWYQQTPGQGLQFLFEYFSETQRNKGNFPGRFSGRQFSNSRSEMNVSTLELGDSALYLCASKATISTEAFFGQGTRLTVV.

This clonotype was counted only a few times. One base away lies a much larger clone, so this may be a sequencing read error. The chain combines TRBV24-1 with TRBJ2-3; no clear D gene. V gave up 3 bases and J gave up 5 bases, with 11 bases separating them. The germline V gene has CDR1 KGHDR and CDR2 SFDVKD. The CDR3 totals 14 residues. The CDR3 nucleotides are TGTGCCACCAGTGATAACATGACCGGAGATACGCAGTATTTT. It yields the protein CATSDNMTGDTQYF.

This clonotype was seen more than once but under ten times. This may arise from a read error, as a much more abundant clone is one base away. The CDR3 does not end in the conserved phenylalanine or tryptophan, so this is likely a read error. This chain joins TRBV2 and TRBJ1-1; D ambiguous. CDR1 and CDR2 from the germline V gene are SNHLY and FYNNEI. Trimming cost V 6 bases and J 4 bases, with 9 bases left between them. The CDR3 is 12 residues long. The CDR3 nucleotides are TGTGCCAGCAGCAGAATATTCACTGAAGCTTTCCTT. It yields the protein CASSRIFTEAFL.

There are a few counts of this clonotype. The chain combines TRBV28 with TRBJ2-2; TRBD1 matches 7 bases. CDR3 length: 15 amino acids. Germline assignment: CDR1 MDHEN and CDR2 SYDVKM. V lost 1 base, J lost 6 bases, and 5 bases stayed unmatched. In DNA, the CDR3 is TGTGCCAGCAGTTTATTACAGGGGATCGCCGGGGAGCTGTTTTTT. It yields the protein CASSLLQGIAGELFF.

The sample holds many counts of this clonotype. The chain combines TRBV20-1 with TRBJ2-7; 8 nucleotides agree with TRBD2. The V and J ends lost 6 bases and 3 bases, in that order; junction bases with no gene match: 7. The CDR3 is 13 amino acids. The V gene's germline CDR1 is DFQATT and CDR2 SNEGSKA (reference sequence). CDR3 sequence: CSAYGLAGYEQYF. The CDR3 DNA reads TGCAGTGCCTACGGCCTAGCGGGCTACGAGCAGTACTTC.

This clonotype was picked up many times. The chain joins TRBV20-1 to TRBJ2-1, with D uncertain. Germline CDR1 is DFQATT and CDR2 is SNEGSKA (reference sequence). The CDR3 has 14 residues. The DNA of the CDR3 is TGCAGCTCAGCCTGGAGACTCTCCTACAATGAGCAGTTCTTC. The encoded protein is CSSAWRLSYNEQFF.

This clonotype was counted only a few times. This chain links TRBV24-1 with TRBJ2-2; TRBD1 agrees at 8 bases. The CDR3 contains 13 residues. Germline lookup yields CDR1 KGHDR and CDR2 SFDVKD. Trimming took 9 bases from V and 4 from J; bases not matched to a gene: 3. The CDR3 spells CATGQGATGELFF. The CDR3, as DNA: TGTGCCACCGGACAGGGTGCCACCGGGGAGCTGTTTTTT.

This rearrangement joins TRBV9 to TRBJ2-5; D is undetermined. Germline values: CDR1 SGDLS, CDR2 YYNGEE. The CDR3 covers 15 residues. The V end was cut by 2 bases, the J end by 4 bases, with 15 bases between. This chain's CDR3 is CASSVGIGMAETQYF. The DNA of the CDR3 is TGTGCCAGCAGCGTCGGAATAGGGATGGCAGAGACCCAGTACTTC. Variable domain in full (rest from reference TRBV9 and TRBJ2-5): DSGVTQTPKHLITATGQRVTLRCSPRSGDLSVYWYQQSLDQGLQFLIQYYNGEERAKGNILERFSAQQFPDLHSELNLSSLELGDSALYFCASSVGIGMAETQYFGPGTRLLVL.